This TCR beta chain was retrieved from a study of blood T cell repertoires in COVID-19. As for the study in general: PBMCs, B-cell-depleted T cells, or T cells provided the cDNA or gDNA that made up the material.

Per the germline V gene, CDR1 is SGHVS and CDR2 is FQNEAQ. The germline V and J ends were trimmed by 4 bases and 7 bases, with 11 bases remaining between them. The CDR3 loop spans 14 amino acids. Method: immunoSEQ multiplex PCR; TCRdb's copy keeps in-frame clones and lacks some. The sample lists 25,000 to 30,000 clones, roughly nine tenths occurring once. This clonotype originated in a man aged 65-85 years with active COVID-19. This sequence joins TRBV7-8 and TRBJ1-6; TRBD1 is a possible D gene (5 bases). The material sequenced was peripheral blood. For the CDR3, the DNA is TGTGCCAGCAGCTCGGGACTTAGGAATTCACCCCTCCACTTT. It is translated as CASSSGLRNSPLHF.